These T cell receptor beta chains were read from a single sample in a study of identical twins. TCRdb re-called the 5' RACE reads with MiXCR, one entry per CDR3 protein. Seen here are 400,000 to 500,000 distinct CDR3 sequences, under 20% observed once, and the top ten hold roughly 12%. The sequencing sample was made of naive T cells sorted from blood. These TCRs come from a man aged 45-65 years in good health. Each CDR3 is given with its conserved first and last residue. The D gene is left open where the match is weak. The size field is filled for only some rows; it gives once, few, many or a size class.

many	TRBD1	TRBJ2-1	TRBV12-3/TRBV12-4	TGTGCCAGCAGTCCTACAAGACAGGGGAGGTACAATGAGCAGTTCTTC	CASSPTRQGRYNEQFF
-	TRBD1	TRBJ1-5	TRBV19	TGTGCCAGTAGTGTGGACAGGGGGCGCCTGCCCCAGCATTTT	CASSVDRGRLPQHF
-	-	TRBJ2-2	TRBV7-2	TGTGCCAGCAGCCGGGGTTGGAATTCCGGGGAGCTGTTTTTT	CASSRGWNSGELFF
-	-	TRBJ2-3	TRBV5-1	TGCGCCAGCAGCTTCGACGTAGGGGAGGCAGATACGCAGTATTTT	CASSFDVGEADTQYF
-	-	TRBJ2-1	TRBV29-1	TGCAGCGTGGAAGAGCACAGGGTGAGCTCCTACAATGAGCAGTTCTTC	CSVEEHRVSSYNEQFF
few	TRBD2	TRBJ2-7	TRBV5-1	TGCGCCAGCAGCTATGGGACTAGCGGGGCAAACGAGCAGTACTTC	CASSYGTSGANEQYF
-	-	TRBJ1-2	TRBV24-1	TGTGCCACCAGTGAATACACAGTTCCCTATGGCTACACCTTC	CATSEYTVPYGYTF
few	-	TRBJ2-1	TRBV6-2/TRBV6-3	TGTGCCAGCAGTCCGTTTTATGAGCAGTTCTTC	CASSPFYEQFF
many	-	TRBJ2-1	TRBV18	TGTGCCAGCTCAAGCCCCTCCTGGAAGGGGTGGAATGAGCAGTTCTTC	CASSSPSWKGWNEQFF
many	TRBD2	TRBJ2-1	TRBV6-1	TGTGCCAGCAAACCGGGACTAGCGAACTACAATGAGCAGTTCTTC	CASKPGLANYNEQFF
few	-	TRBJ2-7	TRBV20-1	TGCAGTGCTAGTGGTAGAAGGCGGACCTACGAGCAGTACTTC	CSASGRRRTYEQYF
many	-	TRBJ2-1	TRBV24-1	TGTGCCACCAGTGATGCTAAGGACCCATACAATGAGCAGTTCTTC	CATSDAKDPYNEQFF
-	-	TRBJ2-7	TRBV2	TGTGCCAGCCGATGGACATCCACCGATGCTGACTACGAGCAGTACTTC	CASRWTSTDADYEQYF
once	TRBD2	TRBJ2-7	TRBV12-3/TRBV12-4	TGTGCCAGCAGTTTCGGCGGGGGAGCGGTCTACGAGCAGTACTTC	CASSFGGGAVYEQYF
-	-	TRBJ2-1	TRBV4-3	TGCGCCAGCAGCCAAGAGGGGGGTCTTGAGGAGCAGTTCTTC	CASSQEGGLEEQFF
-	-	TRBJ2-3	TRBV2	TGTGCCAGTCTAGGAGAGGATACGCAGTATTTT	CASLGEDTQYF
-	-	TRBJ1-2	TRBV6-5	TGTGCCAGCAGTTACTCGAATAGGGGCTTTGGCTACACCTTC	CASSYSNRGFGYTF
-	TRBD2	TRBJ2-1	TRBV6-2/TRBV6-3	TGTGCCAGCCGGGGTAGCGGGAGGGCCGATGAGCAGTTCTTC	CASRGSGRADEQFF
many	-	TRBJ2-2	TRBV29-1	TGCAGCGGCGGAGGGTCCGGCGGGGAGCTGTTTTTT	CSGGGSGGELFF
few	TRBD1	TRBJ2-1	TRBV3-1	TGTGCCAGCAGCCCATCGTCCCGGACAGGGGGCGATGAGCAGTTCTTC	CASSPSSRTGGDEQFF